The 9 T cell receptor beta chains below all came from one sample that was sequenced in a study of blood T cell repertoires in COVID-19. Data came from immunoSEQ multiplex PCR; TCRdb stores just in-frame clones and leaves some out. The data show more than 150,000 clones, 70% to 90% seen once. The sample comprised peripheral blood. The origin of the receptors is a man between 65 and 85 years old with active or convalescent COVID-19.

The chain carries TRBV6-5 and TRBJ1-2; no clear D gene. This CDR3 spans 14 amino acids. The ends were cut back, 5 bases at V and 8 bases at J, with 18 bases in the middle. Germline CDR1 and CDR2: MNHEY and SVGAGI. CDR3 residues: CASSQTRRVWGYTF. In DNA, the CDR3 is TGTGCCAGCAGTCAGACAAGGCGGGTTTGGGGCTACACCTTC.

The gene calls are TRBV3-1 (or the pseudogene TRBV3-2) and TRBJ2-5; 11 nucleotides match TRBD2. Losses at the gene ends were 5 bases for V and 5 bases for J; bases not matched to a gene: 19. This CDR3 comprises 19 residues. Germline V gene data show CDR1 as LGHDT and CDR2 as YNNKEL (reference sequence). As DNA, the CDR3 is TGTGCCAGCAGCATCCATCGCCCCGGGACTAGCGGTTGTGGGGAGACCCAGTACTTC. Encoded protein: CASSIHRPGTSGCGETQYF.

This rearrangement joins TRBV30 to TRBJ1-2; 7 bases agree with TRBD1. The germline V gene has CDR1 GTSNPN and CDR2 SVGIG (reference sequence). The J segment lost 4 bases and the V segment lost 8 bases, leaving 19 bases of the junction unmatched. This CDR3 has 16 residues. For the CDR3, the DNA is TGTGCCGGCCGCCGGGACAGCCGCCATGGGTTCTATGGCTACACCTTC. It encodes CAGRRDSRHGFYGYTF. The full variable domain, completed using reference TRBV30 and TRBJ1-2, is SQTIHQWPATLVQPVGSPLSLECTVEGTSNPNLYWYRQAAGRGLQLLFYSVGIGQISSEVPQNLSASRPQDRQFILSSKKLLLSDSGFYLCAGRRDSRHGFYGYTFGSGTRLTVV.

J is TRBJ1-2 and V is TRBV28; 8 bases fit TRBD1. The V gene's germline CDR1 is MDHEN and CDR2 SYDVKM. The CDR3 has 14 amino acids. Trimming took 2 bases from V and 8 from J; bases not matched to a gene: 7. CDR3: CASSLPTTGEGYTF. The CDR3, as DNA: TGTGCCAGCAGTTTACCAACGACAGGGGAAGGCTACACCTTC.

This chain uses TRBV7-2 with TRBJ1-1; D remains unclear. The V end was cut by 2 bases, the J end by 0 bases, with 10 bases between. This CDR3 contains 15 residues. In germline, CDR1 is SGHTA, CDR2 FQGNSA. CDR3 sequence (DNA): TGTGCCAGCAGCTTACAGAATCCAATGAACACTGAAGCTTTCTTT. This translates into CASSLQNPMNTEAFF.

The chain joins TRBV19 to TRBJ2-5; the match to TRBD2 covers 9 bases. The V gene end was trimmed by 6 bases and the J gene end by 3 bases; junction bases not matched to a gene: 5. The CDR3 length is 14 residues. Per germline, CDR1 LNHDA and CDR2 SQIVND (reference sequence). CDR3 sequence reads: CASRVSGSKETQYF. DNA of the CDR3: TGTGCCAGTAGGGTTAGCGGGAGTAAAGAGACCCAGTACTTC.

Here the CDR3 DNA reads TGTGCCAGCTCACCACCGGTGACAGGGGACACCGGGGAGCTGTTTTTT. This encodes CASSPPVTGDTGELFF. The chain has TRBV18 and TRBJ2-2; TRBD1 agrees at 8 bases. V lost 0 bases and J lost 3; bases outside the gene matches: 3. This CDR3 is built from 16 residues. Germline V gene data show CDR1 as KGHSH and CDR2 as LQKENI.

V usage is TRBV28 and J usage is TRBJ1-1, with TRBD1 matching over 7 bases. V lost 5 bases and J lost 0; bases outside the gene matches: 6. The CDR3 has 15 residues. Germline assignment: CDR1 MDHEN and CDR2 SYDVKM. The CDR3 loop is CASSPETGMNTEAFF. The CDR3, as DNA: TGTGCCAGCAGTCCCGAGACAGGGATGAACACTGAAGCTTTCTTT.

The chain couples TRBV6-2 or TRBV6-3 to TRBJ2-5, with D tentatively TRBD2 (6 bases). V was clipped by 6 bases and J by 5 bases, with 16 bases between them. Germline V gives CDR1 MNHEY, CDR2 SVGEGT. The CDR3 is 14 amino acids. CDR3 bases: TGTGCCAGCAGCCCCTCGAGACTAGGCGAGACCCAGTACTTC. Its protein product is CASSPSRLGETQYF.